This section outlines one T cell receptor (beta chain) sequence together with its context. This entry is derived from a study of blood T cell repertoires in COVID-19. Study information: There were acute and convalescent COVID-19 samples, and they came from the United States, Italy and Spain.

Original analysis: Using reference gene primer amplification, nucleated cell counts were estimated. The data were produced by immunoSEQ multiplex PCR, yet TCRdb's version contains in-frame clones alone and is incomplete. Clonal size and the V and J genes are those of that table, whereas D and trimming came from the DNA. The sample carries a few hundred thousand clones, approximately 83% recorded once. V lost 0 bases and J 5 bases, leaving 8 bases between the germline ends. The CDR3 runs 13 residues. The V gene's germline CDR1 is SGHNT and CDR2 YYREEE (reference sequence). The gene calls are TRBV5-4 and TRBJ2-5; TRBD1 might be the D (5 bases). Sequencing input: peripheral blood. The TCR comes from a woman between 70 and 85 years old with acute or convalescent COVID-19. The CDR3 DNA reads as TGTGCCAGCAGCTTGGAGGGGCGGGAGACCCAGTACTTC. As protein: CASSLEGRETQYF.